One sample yielded the 27 T cell receptor beta chains listed below, sequenced in a study of blood T cells in healthy people across ages. A second roughly 7 to 12 cycle PCR used barcoded and J-beta primers. TCRdb called the 5' RACE reads again in MiXCR, with one record for every CDR3 protein. The sample shows roughly 800,000 distinct CDR3 sequences, 58% of them seen only once. The specimen was blood. The receptors were gathered from a man aged 30 to 39 in good health.

This clonotype was observed many times. The V call is TRBV6-5, the J call TRBJ1-2, with D unresolved. The CDR3 totals 10 residues. Trimming left V 6 bases short and J 8 bases short, with 7 bases between. Germline V gene data show CDR1 as MNHEY and CDR2 as SVGAGI. The CDR3 DNA reads TGTGCCAGCAGGCTAGGGGGCTACACCTTC. As protein: CASRLGGYTF.

V and J are TRBV29-1 and TRBJ2-2; either TRBD1 or TRBD2 may supply D (5 bases each). The CDR3 totals 10 residues. The V end lost 7 bases, the J end lost 5 bases, and 5 bases lay between the germline ends. Germline CDR1 SQVTM, CDR2 ANQGSEA. As DNA, the CDR3 is TGCAGCGGGGGGACCGGGGAGCTGTTTTTT. Residues: CSGGTGELFF.

The CDR3 coding sequence is TGTGCCAGCAGTCCCCACCTGGGCACAGATACGCAGTATTTT. Protein sequence: CASSPHLGTDTQYF. V and J are TRBV11-2 and TRBJ2-3; D is unresolved. V was trimmed by 6 bases and J by 1 base, leaving 11 bases between them. From germline, CDR1 is SGHAT and CDR2 FQNNGV. This CDR3 region has 14 residues.

In this sample, this clonotype turned up a few times. This chain links TRBV20-1 with TRBJ2-7, with 9 positions matching TRBD2. Germline loops: CDR1 DFQATT, CDR2 SNEGSKA (reference sequence). With V trimmed by 5 bases and J by 6 bases, 14 bases remained unmatched. This CDR3 contains 15 residues. The CDR3 coding sequence is TGCAGTGCTTTGGCCGGTGCGGGAGGGCCACTCGAGCAGTACTTC. This codes for CSALAGAGGPLEQYF.

This chain links TRBV20-1 with TRBJ2-5; D could derive from TRBD1 or TRBD2 (5 bases each). V gave up 3 bases and J gave up 4 bases, with 9 bases separating them. The CDR3 totals 12 residues. Per germline, CDR1 DFQATT and CDR2 SNEGSKA (reference sequence). The chain's CDR3 is CSARAGTETQYF. The CDR3 region has the DNA TGCAGTGCTAGGGCAGGGACAGAGACCCAGTACTTC.

V usage is TRBV2 and J usage is TRBJ2-3; 11 bases fit TRBD2. The CDR3 spans 15 residues. The germline CDR1 and CDR2 sequences are SNHLY and FYNNEI. Trimming removed 4 bases from V and 3 bases from J; junction bases left unmatched: 3. The CDR3 sequence: CASSALAGETDTQYF. CDR3 sequence (DNA): TGTGCCAGCAGTGCACTAGCGGGGGAGACAGATACGCAGTATTTT.

CDR3 coding DNA: TGTGCCAGCAGTTCCACTAGCGGGAGGGCCAGTGAGCAGTTCTTC. This gives the protein CASSSTSGRASEQFF. The rearrangement links TRBV28 to TRBJ2-1, with 13 bases fitting TRBD2. The CDR3 is 15 amino acids. V was pared by 4 bases and J by 9 bases, with 6 bases of the junction left unmatched. From germline, CDR1 is MDHEN and CDR2 SYDVKM.

The V call is TRBV11-2, the J call TRBJ2-1; TRBD2 might be the D (5 bases). V was pared by 0 bases and J by 4 bases, with 16 bases between. Germline-derived CDR1 and CDR2 are SGHAT and FQNNGV. The CDR3 extends over 17 amino acids. The chain's CDR3 is CASSLDSERGWYNEQFF. The CDR3 region has the DNA TGTGCCAGCAGCTTAGATTCCGAACGCGGGTGGTACAATGAGCAGTTCTTC.

The rearrangement links TRBV29-1 to TRBJ2-5; 11 bases match TRBD2. Trimming took 3 bases from V and 4 from J; bases not matched to a gene: 16. CDR3 size: 18 residues. The germline gives CDR1 SQVTM, CDR2 ANQGSEA. This CDR3 reads CSVEGALAGGGIGETQYF. CDR3 in DNA: TGCAGCGTTGAGGGGGCCCTAGCGGGAGGTGGAATTGGAGAGACCCAGTACTTC.

The table lists this clonotype with a few counts. This chain uses TRBV5-5 with TRBJ2-7; 9 bases agree with TRBD1. J gave up 3 bases and V 3 bases, and 10 bases lay outside the gene matches. In germline, CDR1 is SGHKS, CDR2 YYEKEE (reference sequence). This CDR3 contains 16 residues. The CDR3 region has the DNA TGTGCCAGCAGCTCGTCCCGGGACAGGGTTGGCTACGAGCAGTACTTC. This sequence encodes CASSSSRDRVGYEQYF.

This clonotype was seen once. V is TRBV6-1 and J is TRBJ2-7; D is possibly TRBD1 (5 bases). Trimming removed 0 bases at V and 0 bases at J, with 12 bases between. The CDR3 totals 16 residues. From germline, CDR1 is MNHNS and CDR2 SASEGT. CDR3 DNA: TGTGCCAGCAGTGAAGCGCTCGGGCAGGGCTCCTACGAGCAGTACTTC. Residues: CASSEALGQGSYEQYF.

The sample holds a few counts of this clonotype. The chain uses TRBV12-5 and TRBJ2-5; D gene ambiguous. Trimming left V 7 bases short and J 2 bases short, with 11 bases between. This CDR3 has 13 amino acids. Germline V lookup: CDR1 LGHNT, CDR2 FRNRAP. CDR3 amino acids: CASAPTNQETQYF. In DNA, the CDR3 is TGTGCTAGTGCCCCGACCAATCAAGAGACCCAGTACTTC.

The chain has TRBV29-1 and TRBJ2-5; 11 positions agree with TRBD2. The J call may be faulty, since TRBJ2-1 better matches the DNA end. Germline-derived CDR1 and CDR2 are SQVTM and ANQGSEA. The CDR3 sequence is 14 residues long. Here the CDR3 reads CSGSSGRVRETQFF. In DNA, the CDR3 is TGCAGCGGAAGTAGCGGGAGGGTCCGGGAGACCCAGTTCTTC.

The chain is built from TRBV20-1 and TRBJ2-1; 10 positions agree with TRBD2. This CDR3 region has 16 residues. The J segment lost 5 bases and the V segment lost 5 bases, leaving 12 bases of the junction unmatched. CDR1 is DFQATT, CDR2 SNEGSKA, per germline (reference sequence). The CDR3 coding sequence is TGCAGTGCTCGAAGCGGGAGGGCCAACGGGGACAATGAGCAGTTCTTC. This gives the protein CSARSGRANGDNEQFF.

This clonotype appeared a single time. The chain employs TRBV6-1 and TRBJ2-3; TRBD1 is a possible D gene (5 bases). Germline CDR1 and CDR2: MNHNS and SASEGT. The CDR3 runs 17 residues. V was trimmed by 6 bases and J by 0 bases, leaving 19 bases between them. As DNA, the CDR3 is TGTGCCAGCAGGACCTCGCGTGGGGCAATCAGCACAGATACGCAGTATTTT. Encoded protein: CASRTSRGAISTDTQYF.

The V gene is TRBV2, the J gene TRBJ2-1; no firm D call. The V gene lost 7 bases and the J gene lost 7 bases, with 14 bases spanning the gap. Germline CDR1 SNHLY, CDR2 FYNNEI. The CDR3 has 13 amino acids. The CDR3 nucleotides are TGTGCCAGCAATTCGATTTTGGGGAATGAGCAGTTCTTC. Its translation is CASNSILGNEQFF.

This rearrangement joins TRBV20-1 to TRBJ2-3; no firm D call. The CDR3 totals 13 residues. CDR1 is DFQATT, CDR2 SNEGSKA, per germline (reference sequence). V was pared by 1 base and J by 9 bases, with 14 bases between. CDR3 DNA sequence: TGCAGTGCTAGAGTTCCTAGTCGAGAAACGCAGTATTTT. This sequence encodes CSARVPSRETQYF.

The V call is TRBV19, the J call TRBJ1-5; the D is unclear. Per germline, CDR1 LNHDA and CDR2 SQIVND (reference sequence). The germline V and J ends were trimmed by 5 bases and 0 bases, with 5 bases remaining between them. CDR3 length: 13 residues. The CDR3 DNA follows: TGTGCCAGTAGTTACAGTAGCAATCAGCCCCAGCATTTT. Its translation: CASSYSSNQPQHF.

The chain uses TRBV27 and TRBJ2-7; D is possibly TRBD1 or TRBD2 (5 bases each). The germline gives CDR1 MNHEY, CDR2 SMNVEV (reference sequence). Trimming cost V 3 bases and J 3 bases, with 15 bases left between them. The CDR3 is 15 amino acids. CDR3 loop: CASSFGVGVGYEQYF. DNA of the CDR3: TGTGCCAGCAGTTTTGGCGTGGGGGTTGGCTACGAGCAGTACTTC.

The chain employs TRBV29-1 and TRBJ2-5, with 8 positions matching TRBD2. This CDR3 region has 14 residues. Germline V CDR1 and CDR2: SQVTM, ANQGSEA. V was clipped by 4 bases and J by 11 bases; unmatched bases: 15. This CDR3 reads CSVGVLREVYEQYF. DNA for the CDR3: TGCAGCGTTGGAGTGCTGCGGGAGGTATATGAGCAGTACTTC.

The rearrangement links TRBV30 to TRBJ1-1, with D hard to call. Germline CDR1 is GTSNPN and CDR2 is SVGIG (reference sequence). There are 12 residues in the CDR3. CDR3 residues: CAAGRINTEAFF. The CDR3, as DNA: TGTGCTGCCGGGCGCATAAACACTGAAGCTTTCTTT.

The rearrangement links TRBV25-1 to TRBJ1-1; 7 bases map to TRBD1. J lost 1 base, V lost 1 base, and 9 bases had no gene match. In germline, CDR1 is MGHDK, CDR2 SYGVNS. The CDR3 covers 17 residues. Here the CDR3 DNA reads TGTGCCAGCAGTGAATCAGGGGGAGGAGGGGAGAACACTGAAGCTTTCTTT. Translating gives CASSESGGGGENTEAFF.

This chain connects TRBV10-3 to TRBJ2-6; D not certain. The CDR3 contains 16 residues. Germline V gene sequence: CDR1 ENHRY, CDR2 SYGVKD. Trimming pared 4 bases from V and 1 base from J, leaving 11 bases between. In DNA, the CDR3 is TGTGCCATCAGTGGAGGATCTTATTCTGGGGCCAACGTCCTGACTTTC. Amino acid sequence: CAISGGSYSGANVLTF.

This clonotype was observed many times. The V call is TRBV7-2, the J call TRBJ2-7; D is unclear. Germline lookup yields CDR1 SGHTA and CDR2 FQGNSA. V was pared by 4 bases and J by 3 bases, with 13 bases between. The CDR3 spans 14 residues. The chain's CDR3 is CASSSGPYIYEQYF. The CDR3 bases are TGTGCCAGCAGCTCCGGGCCTTATATCTACGAGCAGTACTTC. Full variable domain (missing parts from reference TRBV7-2 and TRBJ2-7): GAGVSQSPSNKVTEKGKDVELRCDPISGHTALYWYRQSLGQGLEFLIYFQGNSAPDKSGLPSDRFSAERTGGSVSTLTIQRTQQEDSAVYLCASSSGPYIYEQYFGPGTRLTVT.

The V call is TRBV12-3 or TRBV12-4, the J call TRBJ2-1; 10 bases are shared with TRBD2. The CDR3 is made up of 15 amino acids. J was trimmed by 3 bases and V by 6 bases; bases with no gene match: 5. CDR3 region: CASRGLAGVYNEQFF. In DNA form, the CDR3 reads TGTGCCAGCAGAGGGCTAGCGGGAGTCTACAATGAGCAGTTCTTC.

The chain carries TRBV7-9 and TRBJ1-5; tentative D call: TRBD1 (6 bases). V was clipped by 5 bases and J by 2 bases, with 13 bases between them. This CDR3 has 15 residues. CDR1 and CDR2 (germline): SEHNR, FQNEAQ (reference sequence). CDR3 protein: CASSIGGFGNQPQHF. In DNA form, the CDR3 reads TGTGCCAGCAGCATAGGGGGTTTTGGCAATCAGCCCCAGCATTTT.

The V call is TRBV6-5, the J call TRBJ2-1; D ambiguous. V dropped 2 bases and J dropped 14 bases, with 13 bases sitting between them. Germline CDR1 and CDR2: MNHEY and SVGAGI. The CDR3 runs to 12 residues. CDR3 sequence: CASSYIGSMEFF. Here the CDR3 DNA reads TGTGCCAGCAGTTACATAGGGTCGATGGAGTTCTTC.